This entry concerns a single T cell receptor beta chain. No DNA is given; TCRdb re-called the 5' RACE reads and lists each CDR3 protein once. The sample totals about 160,000 distinct CDR3 sequences. This entry is derived from a study of T cells expressing NK-cell markers. Study-wide context: Among eight sequenced donors, seven carried HCMV seropositivity while one was seronegative.

The CDR3 totals 14 residues. Per germline, CDR1 SGDLS and CDR2 YYNGEE. The V call is TRBV9, the J call TRBJ2-1; the D gene TCRdb calls, TRBD1, cannot be checked with no DNA. Material: blood T cells: a sorted CD56 or NKG2C T cell subset, CD4+ or CD8+ T cells, or bulk PBMC T cells (not recorded which). This TCR was recovered from a woman between 18 and 70 years old in good health. The chain's CDR3 is CASSSRGQFNEQFF.